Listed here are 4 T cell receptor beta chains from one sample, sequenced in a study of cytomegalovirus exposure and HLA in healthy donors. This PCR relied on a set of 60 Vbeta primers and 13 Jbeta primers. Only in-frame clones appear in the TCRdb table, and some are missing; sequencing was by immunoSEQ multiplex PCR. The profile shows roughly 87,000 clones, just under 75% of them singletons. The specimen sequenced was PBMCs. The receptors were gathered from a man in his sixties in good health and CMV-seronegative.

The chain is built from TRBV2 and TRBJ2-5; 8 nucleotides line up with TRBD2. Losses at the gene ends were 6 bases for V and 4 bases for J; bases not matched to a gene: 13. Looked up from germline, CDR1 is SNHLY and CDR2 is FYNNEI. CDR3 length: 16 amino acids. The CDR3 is CASSPLRSGGRETQYF. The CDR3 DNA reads TGTGCCAGCAGCCCCCTCCGGAGCGGGGGTCGAGAGACCCAGTACTTC.

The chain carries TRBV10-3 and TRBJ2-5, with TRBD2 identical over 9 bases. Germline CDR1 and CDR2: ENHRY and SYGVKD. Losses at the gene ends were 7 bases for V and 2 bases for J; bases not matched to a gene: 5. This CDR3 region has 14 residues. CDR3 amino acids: CAINPSGAQETQYF. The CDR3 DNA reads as TGTGCCATCAACCCTAGCGGGGCGCAAGAGACCCAGTACTTC.

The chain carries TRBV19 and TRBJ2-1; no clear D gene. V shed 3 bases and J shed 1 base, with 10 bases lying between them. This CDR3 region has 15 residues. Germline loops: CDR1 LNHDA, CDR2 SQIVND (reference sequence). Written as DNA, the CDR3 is TGTGCCAGTAGTATCCAGGATAGTTCCTACAATGAGCAGTTCTTC. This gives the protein CASSIQDSSYNEQFF.

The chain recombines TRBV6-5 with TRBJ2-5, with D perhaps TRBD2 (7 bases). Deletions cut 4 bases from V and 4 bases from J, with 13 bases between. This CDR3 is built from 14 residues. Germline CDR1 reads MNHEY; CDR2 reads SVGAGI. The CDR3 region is CASSSRGARETQYF. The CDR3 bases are TGTGCCAGCAGTTCTCGGGGGGCCCGAGAGACCCAGTACTTC.